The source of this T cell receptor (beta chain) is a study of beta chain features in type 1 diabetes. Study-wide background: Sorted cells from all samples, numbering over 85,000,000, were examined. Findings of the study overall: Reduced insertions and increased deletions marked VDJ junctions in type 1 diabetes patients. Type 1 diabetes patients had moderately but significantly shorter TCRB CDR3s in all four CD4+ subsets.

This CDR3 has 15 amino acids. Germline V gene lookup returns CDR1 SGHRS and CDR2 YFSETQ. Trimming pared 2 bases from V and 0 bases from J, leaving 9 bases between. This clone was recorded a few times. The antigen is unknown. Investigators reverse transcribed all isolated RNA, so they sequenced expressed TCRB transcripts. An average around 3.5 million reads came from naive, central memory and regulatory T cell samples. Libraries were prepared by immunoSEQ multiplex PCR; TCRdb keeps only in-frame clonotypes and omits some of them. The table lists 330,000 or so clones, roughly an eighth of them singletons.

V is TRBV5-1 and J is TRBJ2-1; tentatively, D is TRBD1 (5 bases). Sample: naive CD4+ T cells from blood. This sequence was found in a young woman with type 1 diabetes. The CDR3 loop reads CASSLQESSYNEQFF. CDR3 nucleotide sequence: TGCGCCAGCAGCTTACAGGAGAGCTCCTACAATGAGCAGTTCTTC.